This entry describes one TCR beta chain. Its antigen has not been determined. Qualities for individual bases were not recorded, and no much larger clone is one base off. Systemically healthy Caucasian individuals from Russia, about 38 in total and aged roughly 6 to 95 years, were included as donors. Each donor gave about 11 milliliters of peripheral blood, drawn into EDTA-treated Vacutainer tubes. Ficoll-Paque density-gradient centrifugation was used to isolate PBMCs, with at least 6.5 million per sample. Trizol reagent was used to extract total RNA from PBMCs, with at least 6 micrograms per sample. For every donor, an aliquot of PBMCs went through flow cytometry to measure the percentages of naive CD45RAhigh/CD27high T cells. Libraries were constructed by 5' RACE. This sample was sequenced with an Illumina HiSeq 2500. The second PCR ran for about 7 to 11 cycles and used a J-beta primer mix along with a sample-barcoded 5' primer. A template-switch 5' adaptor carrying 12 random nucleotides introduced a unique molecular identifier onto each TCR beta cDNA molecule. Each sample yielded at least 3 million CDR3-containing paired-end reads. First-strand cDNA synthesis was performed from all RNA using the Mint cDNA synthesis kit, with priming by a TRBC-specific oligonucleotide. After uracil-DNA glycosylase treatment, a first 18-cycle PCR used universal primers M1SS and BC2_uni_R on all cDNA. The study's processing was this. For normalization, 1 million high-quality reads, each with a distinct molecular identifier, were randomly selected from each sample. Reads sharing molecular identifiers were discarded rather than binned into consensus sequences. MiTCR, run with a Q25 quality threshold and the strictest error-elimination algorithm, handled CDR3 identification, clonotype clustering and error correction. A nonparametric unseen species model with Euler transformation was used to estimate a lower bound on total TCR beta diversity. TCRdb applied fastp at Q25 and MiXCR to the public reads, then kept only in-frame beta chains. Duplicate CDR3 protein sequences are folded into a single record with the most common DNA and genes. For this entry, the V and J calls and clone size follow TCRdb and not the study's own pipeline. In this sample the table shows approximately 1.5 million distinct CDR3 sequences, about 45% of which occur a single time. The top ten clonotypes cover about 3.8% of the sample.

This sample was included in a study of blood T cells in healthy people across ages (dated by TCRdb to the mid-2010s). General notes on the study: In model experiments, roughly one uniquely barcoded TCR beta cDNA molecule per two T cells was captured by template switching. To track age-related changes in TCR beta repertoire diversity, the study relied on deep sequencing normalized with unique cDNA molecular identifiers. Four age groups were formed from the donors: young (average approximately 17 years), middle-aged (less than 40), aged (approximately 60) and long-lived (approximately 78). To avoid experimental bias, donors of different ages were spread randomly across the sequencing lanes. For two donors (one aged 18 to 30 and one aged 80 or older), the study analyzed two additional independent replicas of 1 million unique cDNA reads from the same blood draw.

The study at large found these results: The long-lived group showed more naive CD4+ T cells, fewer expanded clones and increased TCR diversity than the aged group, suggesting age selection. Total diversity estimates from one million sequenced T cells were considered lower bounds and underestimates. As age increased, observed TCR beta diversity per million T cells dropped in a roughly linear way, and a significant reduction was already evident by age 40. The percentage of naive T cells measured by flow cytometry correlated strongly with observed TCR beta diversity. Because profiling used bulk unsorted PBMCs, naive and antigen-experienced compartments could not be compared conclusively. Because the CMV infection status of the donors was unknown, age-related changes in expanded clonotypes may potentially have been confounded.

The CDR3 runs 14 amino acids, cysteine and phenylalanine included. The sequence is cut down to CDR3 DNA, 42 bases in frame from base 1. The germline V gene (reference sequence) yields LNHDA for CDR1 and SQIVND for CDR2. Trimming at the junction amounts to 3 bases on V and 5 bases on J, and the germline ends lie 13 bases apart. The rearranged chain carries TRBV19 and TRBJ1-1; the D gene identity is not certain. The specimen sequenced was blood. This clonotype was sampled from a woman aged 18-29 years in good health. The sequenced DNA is TGTGCCAGTAGTATCCCCCCCCAAGGGACTGAAGCTTTCTTT. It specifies CASSIPPQGTEAFF.